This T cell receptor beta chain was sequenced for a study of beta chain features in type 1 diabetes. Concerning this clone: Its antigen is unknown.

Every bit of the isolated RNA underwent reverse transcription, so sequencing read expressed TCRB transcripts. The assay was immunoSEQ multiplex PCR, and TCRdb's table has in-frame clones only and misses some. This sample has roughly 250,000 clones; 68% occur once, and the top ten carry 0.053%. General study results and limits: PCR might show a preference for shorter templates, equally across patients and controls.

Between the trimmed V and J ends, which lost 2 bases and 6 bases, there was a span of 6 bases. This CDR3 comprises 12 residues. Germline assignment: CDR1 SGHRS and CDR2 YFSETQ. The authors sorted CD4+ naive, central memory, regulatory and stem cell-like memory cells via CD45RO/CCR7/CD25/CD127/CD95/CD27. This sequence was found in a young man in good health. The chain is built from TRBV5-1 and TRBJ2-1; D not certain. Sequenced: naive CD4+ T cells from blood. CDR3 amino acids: CASSFEFNEQFF. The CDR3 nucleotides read TGCGCCAGCAGCTTCGAATTCAATGAGCAGTTCTTC. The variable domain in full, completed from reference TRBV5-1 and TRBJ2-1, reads KAGVTQTPRYLIKTRGQQVTLSCSPISGHRSVSWYQQTPGQGLQFLFEYFSETQRNKGNFPGRFSGRQFSNSRSEMNVSTLELGDSALYLCASSFEFNEQFFGPGTRLTVL.